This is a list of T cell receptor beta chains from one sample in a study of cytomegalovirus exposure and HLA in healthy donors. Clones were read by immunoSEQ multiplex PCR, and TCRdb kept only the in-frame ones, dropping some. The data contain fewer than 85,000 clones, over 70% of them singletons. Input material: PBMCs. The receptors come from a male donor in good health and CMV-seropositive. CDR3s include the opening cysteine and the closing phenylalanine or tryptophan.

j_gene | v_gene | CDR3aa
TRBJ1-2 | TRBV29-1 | CSVSDIFYGYTF
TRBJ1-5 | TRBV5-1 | CASSWGDGSSNQPQHF
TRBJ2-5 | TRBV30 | CAWSVATSGRQETQYF
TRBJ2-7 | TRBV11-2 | CASSLGSGRTYEQYF
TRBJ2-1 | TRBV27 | CASSSLLAGVQFF
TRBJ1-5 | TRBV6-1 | CASSVQGNQPQHF
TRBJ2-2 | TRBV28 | CASSRLAGDVGELFF
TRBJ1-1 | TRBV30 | CAWSTDMNTEAFF
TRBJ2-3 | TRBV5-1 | CASAGWLAGGTDTQYF
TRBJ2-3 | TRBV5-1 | CASSAGGPSTDTQYF
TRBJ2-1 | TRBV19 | CASSIGGGAYNEQFF
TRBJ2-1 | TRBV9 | CASSVERGRVAYNEQFF
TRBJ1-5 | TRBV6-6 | CASSPDGNNQPQHF
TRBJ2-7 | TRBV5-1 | CASSLDGTGNLYEQYF
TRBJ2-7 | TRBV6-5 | CASRVASSYEQYF
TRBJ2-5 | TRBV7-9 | CASSLRSIRETQYF
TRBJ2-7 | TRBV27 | CASSFLGLSGRSSYEQYF
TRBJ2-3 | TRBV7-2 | CASSFYLDTQYF
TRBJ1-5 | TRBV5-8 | CASSLYSQPQHF
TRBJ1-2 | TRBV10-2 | CASSGQGTSFRGYTF
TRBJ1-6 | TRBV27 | CASSFTGFGSPLHF
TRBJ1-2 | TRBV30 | CAWRDSYYGYTF
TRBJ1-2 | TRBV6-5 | CASRRTGESYTF
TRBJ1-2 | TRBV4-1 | CASSQVEKSYGYTF
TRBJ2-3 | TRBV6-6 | CASSNPHRETDTQYF
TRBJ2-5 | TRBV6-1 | CASSVGQRQETQYF
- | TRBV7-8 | CASSLLAGGTYEQYF
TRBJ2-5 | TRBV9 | CASSVSWETQYF
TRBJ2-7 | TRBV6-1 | CASRAGAARAYEQYF
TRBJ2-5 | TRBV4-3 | CASSQGPSTGSAETQYF
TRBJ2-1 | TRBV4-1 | CASSRPTENNEQFF
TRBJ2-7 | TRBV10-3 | CAIRRGQEIYEQYF
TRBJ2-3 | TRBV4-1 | CASSREGQTSTDTQYF
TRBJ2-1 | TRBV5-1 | CASSLQESSYNEQFF
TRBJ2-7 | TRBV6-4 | CASSRTALGEQYF
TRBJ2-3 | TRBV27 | CASSFLTGKGTQYF
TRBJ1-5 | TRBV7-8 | CASSLIGGVQPQHF
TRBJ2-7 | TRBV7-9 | CASSTGTGIRSYEQYF
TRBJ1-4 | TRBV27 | CASSAQWGQREKLFF
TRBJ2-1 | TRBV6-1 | CASSEGQGRLYNEQFF
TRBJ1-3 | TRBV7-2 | CASSLPSSGNTIYF
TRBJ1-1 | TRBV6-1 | CASSEATVHTEAFF
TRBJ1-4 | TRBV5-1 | CASSLGTGMGEKLFF
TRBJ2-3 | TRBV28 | CASSFWTNTDTQYF